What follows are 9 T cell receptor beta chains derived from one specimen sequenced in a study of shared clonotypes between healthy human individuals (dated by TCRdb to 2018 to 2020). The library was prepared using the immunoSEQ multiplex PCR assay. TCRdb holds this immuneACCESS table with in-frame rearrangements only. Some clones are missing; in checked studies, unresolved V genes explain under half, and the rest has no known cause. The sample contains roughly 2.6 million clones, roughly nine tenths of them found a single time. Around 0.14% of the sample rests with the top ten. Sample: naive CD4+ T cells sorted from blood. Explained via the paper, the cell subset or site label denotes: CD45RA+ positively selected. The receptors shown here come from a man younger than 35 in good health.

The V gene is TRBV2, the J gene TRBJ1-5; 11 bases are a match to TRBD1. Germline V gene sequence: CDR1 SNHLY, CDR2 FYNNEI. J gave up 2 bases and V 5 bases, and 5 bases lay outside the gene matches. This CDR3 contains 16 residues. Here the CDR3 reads CASSSPGQGGNQPQHF. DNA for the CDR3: TGTGCCAGCAGTTCCCCGGGACAGGGGGGCAATCAGCCCCAGCATTTT.

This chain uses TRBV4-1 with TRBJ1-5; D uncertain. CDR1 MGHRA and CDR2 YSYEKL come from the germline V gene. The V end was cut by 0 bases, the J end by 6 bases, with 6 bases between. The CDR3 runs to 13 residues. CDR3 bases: TGCGCCAGCAGCCAAGATCTTATTCAGCCCCAGCATTTT. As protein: CASSQDLIQPQHF.

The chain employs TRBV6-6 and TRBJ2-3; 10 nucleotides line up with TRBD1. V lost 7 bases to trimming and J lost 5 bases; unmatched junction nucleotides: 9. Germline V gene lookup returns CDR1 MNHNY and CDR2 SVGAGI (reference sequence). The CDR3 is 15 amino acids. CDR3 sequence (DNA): TGTGCCAGCACTCACCCGACAGGGGGCAAAGATACGCAGTATTTT. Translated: CASTHPTGGKDTQYF.

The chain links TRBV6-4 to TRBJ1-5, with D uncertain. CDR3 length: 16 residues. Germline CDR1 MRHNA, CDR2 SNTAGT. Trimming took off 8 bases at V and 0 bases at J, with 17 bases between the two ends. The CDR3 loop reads CASPFAVQNSNQPQHF. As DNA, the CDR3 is TGTGCCAGCCCTTTTGCGGTACAGAATAGCAATCAGCCCCAGCATTTT.

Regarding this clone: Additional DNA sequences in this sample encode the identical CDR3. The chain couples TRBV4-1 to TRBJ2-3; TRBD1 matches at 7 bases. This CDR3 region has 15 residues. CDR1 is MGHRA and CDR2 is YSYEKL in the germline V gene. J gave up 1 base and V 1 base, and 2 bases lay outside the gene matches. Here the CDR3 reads CASSQVGTGTDTQYF. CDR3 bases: TGCGCCAGCAGCCAAGTGGGGACAGGCACAGATACGCAGTATTTT.

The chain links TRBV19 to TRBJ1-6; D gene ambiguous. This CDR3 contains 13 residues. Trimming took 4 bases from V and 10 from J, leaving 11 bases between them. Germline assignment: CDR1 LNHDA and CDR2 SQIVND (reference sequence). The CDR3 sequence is CASSSTDLSPLHF. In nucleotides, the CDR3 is TGTGCCAGTAGTAGTACAGATCTCTCACCCCTCCACTTT.

The CDR3 nucleotides read TGTGCCAGCAGTGATTTCCCCGAGCAGTACTTC. Its translation is CASSDFPEQYF. This chain uses TRBV6-1 with TRBJ2-7; D is unclear. In germline, CDR1 is MNHNS, CDR2 SASEGT. V was cut by 3 bases and J by 6 bases, with 6 bases left in between. The CDR3 runs to 11 residues.

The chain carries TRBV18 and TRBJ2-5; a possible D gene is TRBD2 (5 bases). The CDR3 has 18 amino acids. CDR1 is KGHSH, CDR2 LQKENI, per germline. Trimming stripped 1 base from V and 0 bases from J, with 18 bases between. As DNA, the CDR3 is TGTGCCAGCTCACCACTCCCCCTCCACGGACTGAACCAAGAGACCCAGTACTTC. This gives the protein CASSPLPLHGLNQETQYF.

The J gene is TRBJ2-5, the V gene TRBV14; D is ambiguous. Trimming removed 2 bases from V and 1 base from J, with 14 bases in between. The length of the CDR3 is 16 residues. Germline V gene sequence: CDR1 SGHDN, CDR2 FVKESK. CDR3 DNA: TGTGCCAGCAGCCAATTCGCGCTAGACACCCAAGAGACCCAGTACTTC. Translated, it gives CASSQFALDTQETQYF.